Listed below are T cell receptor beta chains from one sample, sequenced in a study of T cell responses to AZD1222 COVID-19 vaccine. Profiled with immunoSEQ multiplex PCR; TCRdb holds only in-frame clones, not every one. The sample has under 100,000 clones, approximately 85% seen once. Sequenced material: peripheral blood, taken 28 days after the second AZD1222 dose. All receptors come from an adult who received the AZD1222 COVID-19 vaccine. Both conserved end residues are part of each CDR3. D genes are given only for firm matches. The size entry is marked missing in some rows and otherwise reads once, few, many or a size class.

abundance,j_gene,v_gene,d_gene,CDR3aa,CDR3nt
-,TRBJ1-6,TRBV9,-,CASSVGGSQSPLHF,TGTGCCAGCAGCGTCGGCGGCTCACAATCACCCCTCCACTTT
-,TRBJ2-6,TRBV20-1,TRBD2,CSASRLAGPRSGANVLTF,TGCAGTGCTAGTCGACTAGCGGGACCACGCTCTGGGGCCAACGTCCTGACTTTC
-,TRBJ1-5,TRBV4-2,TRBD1,CASSQVQGAIVQPQHF,TGTGCCAGCAGCCAAGTACAGGGGGCGATTGTCCAGCCCCAGCATTTT
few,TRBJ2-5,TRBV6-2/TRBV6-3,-,CASSPARPETQYF,TGTGCCAGCAGTCCCGCCCGTCCGGAGACCCAGTACTTC
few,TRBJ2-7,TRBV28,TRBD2,CASSSPRGAGESYEQYF,TGTGCCAGCAGTTCCCCGCGAGGAGCGGGAGAATCCTACGAGCAGTACTTC
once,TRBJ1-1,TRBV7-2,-,CASSSLGYRRNAFF,TGTGCCAGCAGCTCCTTAGGGTATCGGCGGAATGCTTTCTTT
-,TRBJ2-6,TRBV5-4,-,CASSLAGSGANVLTF,TGTGCCAGCAGCTTGGCGGGCTCTGGGGCCAACGTCCTGACTTTC
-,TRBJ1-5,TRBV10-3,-,CASQEGGGQPQHF,TGTGCCAGCCAAGAGGGAGGCGGACAGCCCCAGCATTTT
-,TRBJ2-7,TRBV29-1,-,CSAMSGYEQYF,TGCAGCGCCATGAGTGGCTACGAGCAGTACTTC
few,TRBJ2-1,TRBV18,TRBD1,CASSPPDRGRGEQFF,TGTGCCAGCTCACCACCGGACAGGGGAAGGGGTGAGCAGTTCTTC
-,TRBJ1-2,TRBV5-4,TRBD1,CASSFGQGDWGYTF,TGTGCCAGCAGCTTCGGACAGGGCGATTGGGGCTACACCTTC
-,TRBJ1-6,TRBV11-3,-,CASSLRGIELSPLHF,TGTGCCAGCAGCCTAAGAGGTATAGAGCTCTCACCCCTCCACTTT
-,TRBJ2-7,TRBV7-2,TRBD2,CASTLEAGVGEQYF,TGTGCCAGCACCCTCGAAGCGGGAGTGGGGGAGCAGTACTTC
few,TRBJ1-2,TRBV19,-,CASSIQDRRNYGYTF,TGTGCCAGTAGTATACAGGACAGAAGAAACTATGGCTACACCTTC
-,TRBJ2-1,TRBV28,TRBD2,CASSSSGSGYNEQFF,TGTGCCAGCAGTTCTAGCGGGAGTGGCTACAATGAGCAGTTCTTC
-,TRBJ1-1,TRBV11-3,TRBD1,CASSLGDRVEAFF,TGTGCCAGCAGCTTAGGGGACAGGGTAGAAGCTTTCTTT
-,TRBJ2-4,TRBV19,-,CASSISYIQYF,TGTGCCAGTAGTATCTCTTACATTCAGTACTTC
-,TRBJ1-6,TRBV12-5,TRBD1,CASGLETGINSPLHF,TGTGCTAGTGGTTTGGAGACAGGGATCAATTCACCCCTCCACTTT
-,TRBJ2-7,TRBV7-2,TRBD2,CASSFGSGGPINEQYF,TGTGCCAGCAGCTTTGGGTCGGGAGGGCCTATTAACGAGCAGTACTTC
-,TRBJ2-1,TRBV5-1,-,CASSPDSTSSYNEQFF,TGCGCCAGCAGTCCGGACTCGACGAGCTCCTACAATGAGCAGTTCTTC
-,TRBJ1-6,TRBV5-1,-,CASSLVGESNSPLHF,TGCGCCAGCAGCTTGGTAGGGGAATCCAATTCACCCCTCCACTTT
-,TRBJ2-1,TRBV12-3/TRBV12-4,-,CASSYVLAEQFF,TGTGCCAGCAGCTACGTTCTAGCCGAGCAGTTCTTC
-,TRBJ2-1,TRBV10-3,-,CAILAGGAQGDEQFF,TGTGCCATACTAGCTGGGGGCGCTCAGGGGGATGAGCAGTTCTTC
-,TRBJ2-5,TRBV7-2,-,CASSFRGLRETQYF,TGTGCCAGCAGCTTCCGGGGGCTAAGGGAGACCCAGTACTTC
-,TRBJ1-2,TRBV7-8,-,CASTSTGANYGYTF,TGTGCCAGCACCTCTACCGGGGCTAACTATGGCTACACCTTC
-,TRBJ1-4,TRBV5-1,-,CASREGVNEKLFF,TGCGCCAGCAGAGAGGGCGTAAATGAAAAACTGTTTTTT
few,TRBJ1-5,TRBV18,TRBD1,CASSRGQGRNSNQPQHF,TGTGCCAGCTCACGAGGACAGGGGAGGAATAGCAATCAGCCCCAGCATTTT
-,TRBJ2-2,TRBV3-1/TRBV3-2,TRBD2,CASSPSGRNTGELFF,TGTGCCAGCAGCCCTAGCGGGAGGAACACCGGGGAGCTGTTTTTT
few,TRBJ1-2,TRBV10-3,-,CAIRSGLLNYGYTF,TGTGCCATCAGATCGGGACTCCTTAACTATGGCTACACCTTC
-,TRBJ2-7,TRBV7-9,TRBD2,CASSRGLAGYEQYF,TGTGCCAGCAGCCGCGGACTAGCGGGCTACGAGCAGTACTTC
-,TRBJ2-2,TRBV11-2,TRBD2,CASSLWRGVNTGELFF,TGTGCCAGCAGCCTTTGGCGGGGGGTGAACACCGGGGAGCTGTTTTTT
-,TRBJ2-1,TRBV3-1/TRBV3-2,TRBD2,CASSLDENSGGRLLHDEQFF,TGTGCCAGCAGCCTCGATGAGAATAGCGGGGGGCGCCTCCTGCACGATGAGCAGTTCTTC
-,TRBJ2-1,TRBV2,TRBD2,CASSEETSGNNEQFF,TGTGCCAGCAGTGAAGAAACTAGCGGGAACAATGAGCAGTTCTTC
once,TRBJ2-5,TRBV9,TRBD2,CASSGLAGGGETQYF,TGTGCCAGTTCGGGACTAGCGGGGGGAGGTGAGACCCAGTACTTC
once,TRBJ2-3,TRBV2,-,CASGAVGRRRADTQYF,TGTGCCAGCGGTGCCGTGGGCCGAAGACGGGCAGATACGCAGTATTTT
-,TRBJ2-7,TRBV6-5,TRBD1,CASSTTGTGPYEQYF,TGTGCCAGCAGCACCACCGGGACAGGCCCCTACGAGCAGTACTTC
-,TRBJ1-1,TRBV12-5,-,CASGTAGRGRGAFF,TGTGCTAGTGGCACTGCGGGTCGGGGCAGGGGCGCTTTCTTT
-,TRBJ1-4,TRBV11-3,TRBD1,CASSLRTTGDEKLFF,TGTGCCAGCAGCTTACGAACGACAGGGGACGAAAAACTGTTTTTT
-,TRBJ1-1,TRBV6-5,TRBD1,CASSRDRGRTEAFF,TGTGCCAGCAGTAGAGACAGGGGGCGGACTGAAGCTTTCTTT
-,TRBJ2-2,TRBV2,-,CASRADSGNTGELFF,TGTGCCAGCAGAGCGGACAGTGGGAACACCGGGGAGCTGTTTTTT